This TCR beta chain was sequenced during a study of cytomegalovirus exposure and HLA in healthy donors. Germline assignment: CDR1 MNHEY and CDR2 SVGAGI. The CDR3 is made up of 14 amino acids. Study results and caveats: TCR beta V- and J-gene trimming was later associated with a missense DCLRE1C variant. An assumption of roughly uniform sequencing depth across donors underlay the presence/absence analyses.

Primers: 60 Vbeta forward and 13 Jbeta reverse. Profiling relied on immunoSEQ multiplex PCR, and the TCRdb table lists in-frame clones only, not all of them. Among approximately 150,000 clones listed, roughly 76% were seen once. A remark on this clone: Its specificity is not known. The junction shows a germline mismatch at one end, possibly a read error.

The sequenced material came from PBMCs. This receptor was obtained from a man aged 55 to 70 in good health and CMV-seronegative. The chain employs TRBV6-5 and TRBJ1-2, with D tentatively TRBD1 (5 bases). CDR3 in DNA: TGTGTCAGCAGTTACTCTCAGGGAAGCTATGGCTACACCTTC. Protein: CVSSYSQGSYGYTF.